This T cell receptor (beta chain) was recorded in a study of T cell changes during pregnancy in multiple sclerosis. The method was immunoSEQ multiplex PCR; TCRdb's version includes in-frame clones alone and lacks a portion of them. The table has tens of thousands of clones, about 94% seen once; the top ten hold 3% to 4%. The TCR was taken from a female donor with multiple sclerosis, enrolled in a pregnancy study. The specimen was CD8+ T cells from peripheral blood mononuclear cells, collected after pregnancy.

The CDR3: CASSLDTGTEAFF. The CDR3 nucleotides are TGTGCCAGCAGCTTAGACACGGGCACTGAAGCTTTCTTT. V usage is TRBV7-9 and J usage is TRBJ1-1; D gene ambiguous. V gave up 1 base and J gave up 4 bases, with 7 bases separating them. This CDR3 has 13 residues. CDR1 SEHNR and CDR2 FQNEAQ come from the germline V gene (reference sequence).